This T cell receptor (beta chain) was identified during a study of shared clonotypes between healthy human individuals. TCRdb's copy holds only in-frame clones and misses some; the assay was immunoSEQ multiplex PCR. The table records approximately 810,000 clones, almost 95% of them present only once. The naive CD8 population came from CD45RO-negative cells selected for CCR7, without terminally differentiated effector memory CD45RA+ cells. With respect to this clone: Its antigen remains unknown.

Study-wide results and limits: The sampled material consisted only of blood, and tissue repertoires are likely to differ. Limitation of the genetic and exposure-history diversity represented came from the few donors.

Sequencing was done on a sample of naive CD8+ T cells sorted from blood. This sequence originates from a man between 25 and 39 years old in good health.

CDR3 residues: CASSAGRAYEQYF. In DNA, the CDR3 is TGTGCCAGCAGCGCCGGGAGGGCCTACGAGCAGTACTTC. The gene calls are TRBV7-9 and TRBJ2-7; TRBD2 matches 8 bases. CDR3 length: 13 amino acids. The junction had 2 bases not matched to a gene; V was cut back by 5 bases and J by 2 bases. Germline CDR1 reads SEHNR; CDR2 reads FQNEAQ (reference sequence).